Each of the 10 T cell receptor beta chains below was sequenced from the same sample in a study of CXCR3-negative and CXCR3-positive naive CD8 T cells. Libraries were UMI-labeled 5' RACE TRB cDNA. From its re-call of the 5' RACE reads, TCRdb lists each CDR3 protein once, without DNA. This repertoire comprises tens of thousands of distinct CDR3 sequences; its ten largest clones make up 14% to 15%. The sample was memory CD8+ T cells from blood. All receptors come from a human donor in good health. Some clones in this sample may be carry-over from other donors' samples.

The chain has TRBV7-3 and TRBJ2-5; absent DNA, TCRdb's TRBD2 call cannot be checked. Germline loops: CDR1 SGHTA, CDR2 FQGTGA. This CDR3 spans 17 amino acids. The CDR3 loop reads CASSLQPPGTSGETQYF.

The chain joins TRBV28 to TRBJ2-2; TCRdb selects TRBD1, and the lack of DNA leaves this call unchecked. Germline V gene lookup returns CDR1 MDHEN and CDR2 SYDVKM. The CDR3 spans 16 residues. The CDR3 protein is CASSFPGQVLAGELFF.

V usage is TRBV14 and J usage is TRBJ2-2; without DNA, the TCRdb call of TRBD1 cannot be checked. The CDR3 extends over 14 amino acids. Germline CDR1 SGHDN, CDR2 FVKESK. CDR3 region: CASSGQGWSGELFF.

The genes are TRBV3-1 and TRBJ2-5; the TRBD2 assignment by TCRdb is unverifiable without DNA. There are 13 residues in the CDR3. CDR1 LGHDT and CDR2 YNNKEL come from the germline V gene (reference sequence). CDR3 region: CASRISGQETQYF.

The CDR3 loop reads CASSYGTDPYEQYF. This sequence joins TRBV5-1 and TRBJ2-7; TCRdb selects TRBD1, and the lack of DNA leaves this call unchecked. The CDR3 is 14 amino acids. Germline V gene data show CDR1 as SGHRS and CDR2 as YFSETQ. Full variable domain (rest looked up from reference TRBV5-1 and TRBJ2-7): KAGVTQTPRYLIKTRGQQVTLSCSPISGHRSVSWYQQTPGQGLQFLFEYFSETQRNKGNFPGRFSGRQFSNSRSEMNVSTLELGDSALYLCASSYGTDPYEQYFGPGTRLTVT.

This sequence joins TRBV14 and TRBJ2-5; no DNA is available, so the TRBD1 call from TCRdb remains unchecked. Per the germline V gene, CDR1 is SGHDN and CDR2 is FVKESK. The CDR3 is 13 amino acids. CDR3 in amino acids: CASSPPGEETQYF.

This chain uses TRBV20-1 with TRBJ2-2; TCRdb calls TRBD1, which cannot be checked without DNA. Germline V gene data show CDR1 as DFQATT and CDR2 as SNEGSKA (reference sequence). This CDR3 has 15 residues. The CDR3 region is CSARSPDRATGELFF.

The chain employs TRBV3-1 and TRBJ2-1. The CDR3 length is 16 residues. CDR1 and CDR2 (germline): LGHDT, YNNKEL (reference sequence). CDR3 protein: CASSQDPSLWYNEQFF.

The chain recombines TRBV28 with TRBJ2-1; the TCRdb call, TRBD2, lacks DNA for checking. CDR1 and CDR2 from the germline V gene are MDHEN and SYDVKM. The CDR3 has 16 residues. The CDR3 region is CASSGVSGSSYNEQFF.

The gene calls are TRBV12-3 or TRBV12-4 and TRBJ2-1; absent DNA, TCRdb's TRBD1 call cannot be checked. The CDR3 covers 15 residues. CDR3 loop: CALNRVDAPYNEQFF.